What follows are 27 T cell receptor beta chains derived from one specimen sequenced in a study of human T cells and chemical hapten exposure. TCRdb redid the calling of the RACE reads with MiXCR, one entry per CDR3 protein. This sample has roughly 160,000 distinct CDR3 sequences, with 14% found just once. Time point here: patch test 1, 2 weeks after DPC sensitization. The sample's treatment: therapeutic diphenylcyclopropenone sensitization with weekly scalp DPC. The specimen comprised whole blood, sampled in connection with sensitization to the hapten diphenylcyclopropenone (DPC). These receptors were taken from a woman in her twenties or thirties with alopecia areata. Some clones in this sample may be carry-over from other donors' samples.

This clonotype has just a few counts. The chain couples TRBV10-3 to TRBJ1-4; D is possibly TRBD1 (5 bases). There are 11 residues in the CDR3. Germline CDR1 reads ENHRY; CDR2 reads SYGVKD. This CDR3 is CAGGSDEKLFF. In DNA, the CDR3 is TGTGCGGGGGGATCTGACGAAAAACTGTTTTTT.

The chain uses TRBV15 and TRBJ1-5; D remains unclear. The CDR3 length is 14 residues. Trimming cost V 5 bases and J 0 bases, with 8 bases left between them. Germline CDR1 LNHNV, CDR2 YYDKDF (reference sequence). The CDR3 loop reads CATSPKNSNQPQHF. CDR3 in DNA: TGTGCCACCAGCCCCAAAAATAGCAATCAGCCCCAGCATTTT.

This rearrangement joins TRBV3-1 to TRBJ1-2, with D possibly being TRBD1 (5 bases). Trimming took 5 bases from V and 5 from J, leaving 15 bases between them. Per the germline V gene, CDR1 is LGHDT and CDR2 is YNNKEL (reference sequence). This CDR3 comprises 14 residues. The CDR3 DNA follows: TGTGCCAGCAGCAGCTACGGGACGGTTTATGGCTACACCTTC. Residues: CASSSYGTVYGYTF. The full variable domain, its missing parts supplied by reference TRBV3-1 and TRBJ1-2, is DTAVSQTPKYLVTQMGNDKSIKCEQNLGHDTMYWYKQDSKKFLKIMFSYNNKELIINETVPNRFSPKSPDKAHLNLHINSLELGDSAVYFCASSSYGTVYGYTFGSGTRLTVV.

The chain has TRBV7-2 and TRBJ2-3; D may be TRBD2 (5 bases). Germline CDR1 SGHTA, CDR2 FQGNSA. This CDR3 is 15 amino acids long. Trimming took off 1 base at V and 6 bases at J, with 14 bases between the two ends. CDR3: CASSLVRLAGDTQYF. As DNA, the CDR3 is TGTGCCAGCAGCTTAGTGCGGCTAGCTGGGGATACGCAGTATTTT. The complete variable domain, with remaining parts taken from reference TRBV7-2 and TRBJ2-3, reads GAGVSQSPSNKVTEKGKDVELRCDPISGHTALYWYRQSLGQGLEFLIYFQGNSAPDKSGLPSDRFSAERTGGSVSTLTIQRTQQEDSAVYLCASSLVRLAGDTQYFGPGTRLTVL.

The chain uses TRBV4-3 and TRBJ1-2; the match to TRBD1 covers 7 bases. Germline CDR1 and CDR2: LGHNA and YSLEER. V lost 0 bases and J lost 4; bases outside the gene matches: 8. This CDR3 contains 16 residues. CDR3 residues: CASSQDTGGGGYGYTF. The DNA for the CDR3 is TGCGCCAGCAGCCAAGATACCGGAGGGGGCGGCTATGGCTACACCTTC.

This clonotype was seen many times. CDR3 sequence: CASSFAGGEQYF. CDR3 bases: TGTGCCAGCAGTTTCGCTGGGGGCGAGCAGTACTTC. The genes are TRBV27 and TRBJ2-7; either TRBD1 or TRBD2 may supply D (5 bases each). The ends were cut back, 3 bases at V and 6 bases at J, with 9 bases in the middle. In germline, CDR1 is MNHEY, CDR2 SMNVEV (reference sequence). The CDR3 extends over 12 amino acids.

The DNA for the CDR3 is TGTGCCAGCAGACAGGGTTCCGAGCAGTACTTC. Protein sequence: CASRQGSEQYF. The chain is built from TRBV11-1 and TRBJ2-7; a possible D gene is TRBD1 (6 bases). Trimming pared 6 bases from V and 6 bases from J, leaving 9 bases between. This CDR3 region has 11 residues. Germline V gene lookup returns CDR1 SGHAT and CDR2 FQDESV (reference sequence).

This clonotype has a count of ten or more. The chain recombines TRBV18 with TRBJ2-1, with a possible D match to TRBD1 (6 bases). CDR1 is KGHSH, CDR2 LQKENI, per germline. Trimming shortened V by 3 bases and J by 4 bases, and 7 bases separated the two germline ends. CDR3 length equals 13 residues. CDR3 coding DNA: TGTGCCAGCTCACCGGACAGTTACAATGAGCAGTTCTTC. Translating it yields CASSPDSYNEQFF.

This clonotype appeared a single time. The J gene is TRBJ2-5, the V gene TRBV19; D might be TRBD1 (5 bases). Trimming removed 5 bases from V and 2 bases from J, with 12 bases in between. Germline CDR1 is LNHDA and CDR2 is SQIVND (reference sequence). This CDR3 has 14 residues. The CDR3 DNA is TGTGCCAGTAGTGTAACAGGAAGTCAAGAGACCCAGTACTTC. It is translated as CASSVTGSQETQYF.

The V and J genes are TRBV6-1 and TRBJ2-5; 10 bases are a match to TRBD2. The CDR3 contains 15 residues. Germline V gene lookup returns CDR1 MNHNS and CDR2 SASEGT. V was clipped by 7 bases and J by 4 bases; unmatched bases: 9. CDR3: CASNSGGAGSETQYF. CDR3 DNA: TGTGCCAGCAACAGCGGGGGGGCCGGATCAGAGACCCAGTACTTC.

This CDR3 reads CASSVGSSGVQDTQYF. The CDR3 nucleotides are TGTGCCAGCAGCGTAGGGTCTAGCGGGGTCCAAGATACGCAGTATTTT. V usage is TRBV9 and J usage is TRBJ2-3, with TRBD2 matching over 9 bases. CDR1 and CDR2 from the germline V gene are SGDLS and YYNGEE. This CDR3 has 16 residues. Germline trimming cut 0 bases from V and 5 bases from J; bases unmatched to any gene: 7. The variable domain in full, completed from reference TRBV9 and TRBJ2-3, reads DSGVTQTPKHLITATGQRVTLRCSPRSGDLSVYWYQQSLDQGLQFLIQYYNGEERAKGNILERFSAQQFPDLHSELNLSSLELGDSALYFCASSVGSSGVQDTQYFGPGTRLTVL.

This clonotype was seen a handful of times. This sequence joins TRBV6-1 and TRBJ2-2; no clear D gene. Germline lookup yields CDR1 MNHNS and CDR2 SASEGT. The CDR3 extends over 17 amino acids. The V end lost 4 bases, the J end lost 1 base, and 16 bases lay between the germline ends. The CDR3 region is CASSALVKTLNTGELFF. The CDR3 DNA sequence: TGTGCCAGCAGTGCGTTAGTTAAGACCTTGAACACCGGGGAGCTGTTTTTT.

The V call is TRBV2, the J call TRBJ2-1, with a possible D match to TRBD2 (6 bases). CDR1 and CDR2 (germline): SNHLY, FYNNEI. CDR3 size: 12 residues. V was clipped by 6 bases and J by 6 bases, with 9 bases between them. The DNA for the CDR3 is TGTGCCAGCAGCTCGGGACTCAATGAGCAGTTCTTC. Translating gives CASSSGLNEQFF.

This rearrangement joins TRBV18 to TRBJ1-6; D unclear. Germline-derived CDR1 and CDR2 are KGHSH and LQKENI. The CDR3 runs to 16 residues. V was clipped by 2 bases and J by 0 bases, with 8 bases between them. The CDR3 DNA reads TGTGCCAGCTCACCAACAATGAGCTCCTATAATTCACCCCTCCACTTT. As protein: CASSPTMSSYNSPLHF.

V gene TRBV6-2 or TRBV6-3 combines with J gene TRBJ1-5, with D perhaps TRBD1 (6 bases). Trimming removed 6 bases from V and 1 base from J, with 13 bases in between. The CDR3 sequence is 15 residues long. CDR1 is MNHEY and CDR2 is SVGEGT in the germline V gene. The CDR3 sequence is CASSPNRVSNQPQHF. Written as DNA, the CDR3 is TGTGCCAGCAGCCCCAACAGGGTGAGCAATCAGCCCCAGCATTTT.

The CDR3 DNA reads as TGTGCCAGCAGTGAAGTTGTCCGCTCACGAAAACTGTTTTTT. Amino acids: CASSEVVRSRKLFF. The V call is TRBV6-1, the J call TRBJ1-4, with D hard to call. Trimming took off 1 base at V and 10 bases at J, with 13 bases between the two ends. From germline, CDR1 is MNHNS and CDR2 SASEGT. The CDR3 length is 14 residues.

This clonotype was counted between two and nine times. The chain carries TRBV12-3 or TRBV12-4 and TRBJ2-4; TRBD2 aligns across 13 bases. The CDR3 is 19 amino acids. The trim removed 6 bases at V and 1 base at J, leaving 12 bases unmatched. CDR3 region: CASRTGLAGELSAKNIQYF. The CDR3 DNA sequence: TGTGCCAGCAGGACTGGACTAGCGGGAGAACTTTCGGCCAAAAACATTCAGTACTTC.

This clonotype was observed many times. The chain joins TRBV7-2 to TRBJ2-5, with TRBD2 matching over 11 bases. V was pared by 7 bases and J by 9 bases, with 19 bases of the junction left unmatched. Germline values: CDR1 SGHTA, CDR2 FQGNSA. CDR3 size: 17 residues. The CDR3 DNA sequence: TGTGCCAGCACCCTTGGAATTAGCGGGAGGGGATTAAGGTCCCAGTACTTC. Its protein product is CASTLGISGRGLRSQYF.

This chain uses TRBV19 with TRBJ1-5, with TRBD1 identical over 7 bases. This CDR3 region has 14 residues. The germline V gene has CDR1 LNHDA and CDR2 SQIVND (reference sequence). V lost 6 bases, J lost 2 bases, and 4 bases stayed unmatched. The CDR3, as DNA: TGTGCCAGTAGCGAAGGGACAGGCAATCAGCCCCAGCATTTT. Translation gives CASSEGTGNQPQHF.

This clonotype was seen more than once but under ten times. The chain employs TRBV11-1 and TRBJ2-3, with TRBD1 identical over 12 bases. CDR1 and CDR2 (germline): SGHAT, FQDESV (reference sequence). Losses at the gene ends were 0 bases for V and 4 bases for J; bases not matched to a gene: 8. CDR3 length: 18 amino acids. CDR3 sequence (DNA): TGTGCCAGCAGCTTAGCACCACCCGGGACAGGGGGCCCAGATACGCAGTATTTT. Translated, it gives CASSLAPPGTGGPDTQYF.

The chain is built from TRBV5-1 and TRBJ2-7, with TRBD2 identical over 8 bases. The CDR3 has 13 residues. V dropped 4 bases and J dropped 5; count of bases not matched to a gene: 5. Germline V lookup: CDR1 SGHRS, CDR2 YFSETQ. The CDR3 DNA follows: TGCGCCAGCAGCGTGGGACTAGACAACGAGCAGTACTTC. Translating it yields CASSVGLDNEQYF.

This clonotype was counted between two and nine times. This chain uses TRBV29-1 with TRBJ2-2; maybe TRBD1 (6 bases). Per germline, CDR1 SQVTM and CDR2 ANQGSEA. This CDR3 is built from 13 residues. V lost 0 bases and J lost 9, with 11 bases in between. The CDR3 DNA reads TGCAGCGTTGAAGAGGGGGCGCTAAGGGAGCTGTTTTTT. Its protein is CSVEEGALRELFF.

This clonotype was counted between two and nine times. The CDR3, as DNA: TGCGCCAGCAGTGAGTCGATGGGGGGGATTCAGTACTTC. Its protein is CASSESMGGIQYF. The chain links TRBV10-2 to TRBJ2-4, with 7 bases aligning to TRBD2. Per the germline V gene, CDR1 is WSHSY and CDR2 is SAAADI. The CDR3 consists of 13 residues. V was pared by 0 bases and J by 10 bases, with 3 bases of the junction left unmatched.

This clonotype was recorded many times. The CDR3 nucleotides read TGTGCCAGCAGCCCTACCGGGACGCTAAGCACAGATACGCAGTATTTT. This sequence encodes CASSPTGTLSTDTQYF. V and J are TRBV7-8 and TRBJ2-3, with D possibly called TRBD1 or TRBD2 (5 bases each). The V gene's germline CDR1 is SGHVS and CDR2 FQNEAQ. Trimming removed 5 bases at V and 0 bases at J, with 15 bases between. CDR3 length equals 16 residues.

On this clonotype: Germline is not matched at one junction end, which may reflect a read error. The V gene is TRBV6-5, the J gene TRBJ2-1, with 10 bases aligning to TRBD2. Germline lookup yields CDR1 MNHEY and CDR2 SVGAGI. CDR3 size: 14 residues. The CDR3 loop is CVSHSGGQNNEQFF. The CDR3, as DNA: TGTGTCAGCCATAGCGGGGGGCAGAACAATGAGCAGTTCTTC.

Only a few counts were recorded for this clonotype. The chain combines TRBV7-9 with TRBJ1-6; perhaps TRBD1 as D (5 bases). CDR1 and CDR2 from the germline V gene are SEHNR and FQNEAQ (reference sequence). V lost 5 bases, J lost 8 bases, and 10 bases lay in between. The CDR3 extends over 13 amino acids. CDR3 protein: CASSRSRDSPLHF. The CDR3 DNA is TGTGCCAGCAGCCGATCCAGGGATTCACCCCTCCACTTT.

This clonotype was counted between two and nine times. The CDR3 protein is CASSYLPGGEAASPLHF. CDR3 coding DNA: TGTGCCAGCAGTTACCTCCCGGGCGGGGAGGCTGCTTCACCCCTCCACTTT. The rearrangement joins TRBV6-5 to TRBJ1-6; D is unresolved. The CDR3 covers 17 residues. Per the germline V gene, CDR1 is MNHEY and CDR2 is SVGAGI. Trimming stripped 2 bases from V and 9 bases from J, with 20 bases between.